This TCR beta chain comes out of a study of radiotherapy plus CTLA-4 blockade in lung cancer. Study-wide context: Of the patients, about 20% showed objective responses and around 34% attained disease control. Findings and limits, study-wide: Reports state that early shifts in blood T cell clones, with interferon-beta, best predicted response. TCR clones from tumors expanded in blood after radiotherapy plus ipilimumab.

The table lists this clone with a few counts. Its antigen remains unidentified. V lost 0 bases to trimming and J lost 7 bases, with 8 bases between them. Germline CDR1 and CDR2: SGHKS and YYEKEE (reference sequence). This CDR3 is built from 13 residues. Chemo-refractory metastatic non-small-cell lung cancer patients underwent focal radiation alongside CTLA-4 blockade with ipilimumab. Data came from immunoSEQ multiplex PCR; TCRdb stores just in-frame clones and leaves some out. Counted here are about 32,000 clones, 75% to 90% occurring once; the ten biggest clones make up roughly 25%. V is TRBV5-5 and J is TRBJ1-5; D gene unclear. The clonotype was recovered from a human donor with non-small cell lung cancer that progressed on radiotherapy plus ipilimumab. This sample comprised peripheral blood, obtained from a patient treated with radiotherapy plus ipilimumab. The CDR3 coding sequence is TGTGCCAGCAGCTTGGTGTATGGCCAGCCCCAGCATTTT. Encoded protein: CASSLVYGQPQHF.